These T cell receptor beta chains were read from a single sample in a study of T cells in Graves' hyperthyroidism and ophthalmopathy. In TCRdb, the multiplex PCR reads were re-called with MiXCR into one record per CDR3 protein. This table has more than 600,000 distinct CDR3 sequences, approximately 16% appearing once. The specimen sequenced was blood. These receptors all stem from a young man with Graves' hyperthyroidism. The CDR3 runs from the conserved cysteine through the conserved F or W. The D gene is left open where the match is weak. Expanded clones are given a class, and other clones once, few, many or no size at all.

v_call	cdr3_length	j_call	d_call	clone_size	cdr3_aa	cdr3_nt
TRBV9	17	TRBJ2-2	-	-	CASSVAGHNWATGELFF	TGTGCCAGCAGCGTAGCGGGACACAACTGGGCCACCGGGGAGCTGTTTTTT
TRBV2	14	TRBJ1-3	-	-	CASRGTASGNTIYF	TGTGCCAGCAGGGGGACGGCTTCTGGAAACACCATATATTTT
TRBV11-3	16	TRBJ2-5	TRBD2	few	CASSKNLGTRRETQYF	TGTGCCAGCAGCAAAAATCTCGGGACTAGGCGGGAGACCCAGTACTTC
TRBV6-1	16	TRBJ2-7	-	-	CASSEVVSVISYEQYF	TGTGCCAGCAGTGAAGTGGTCTCAGTAATTTCGTACGAGCAGTACTTC
TRBV30	15	TRBJ2-7	TRBD2	-	CAWSSGLAGGYEQYF	TGTGCCTGGAGTAGCGGACTAGCGGGAGGCTACGAGCAGTACTTC
TRBV12-3/TRBV12-4	13	TRBJ1-1	-	few	CAGSFRPFTEAFF	TGTGCCGGCAGTTTTCGGCCGTTCACTGAAGCTTTCTTT
TRBV7-8	16	TRBJ1-2	-	many	CASSAYRVRIFLGYTF	TGTGCCAGCAGCGCTTACCGGGTCAGAATCTTTCTGGGCTACACCTTC
TRBV20-1	16	TRBJ2-3	-	-	CSASSEDSPSTDTQYF	TGCAGTGCTAGCTCAGAGGACTCTCCTAGCACAGATACGCAGTATTTT
TRBV30	13	TRBJ2-7	-	few	CAWSTGTYYEQYF	TGTGCCTGGAGTACCGGGACATACTACGAGCAGTACTTC
TRBV28	15	TRBJ1-3	-	many	CASSSPPEAGNTIYF	TGTGCCAGCAGTTCCCCTCCAGAGGCTGGAAACACCATATATTTT
TRBV28	12	TRBJ1-3	-	many	CASRSGQSTIYF	TGTGCCAGCAGATCTGGACAGTCAACCATATATTTT
TRBV2	13	TRBJ2-1	-	many	CASSMGLHNEQFF	TGTGCCAGCAGTATGGGACTGCACAATGAGCAGTTCTTC
TRBV7-3	15	TRBJ2-6	-	many	CASSLTAAGANVLTF	TGTGCCAGCAGCTTGACAGCAGCTGGGGCCAACGTCCTGACTTTC
TRBV3-1	16	TRBJ1-2	-	few	CASSQGTPTGHYGYTF	TGTGCCAGCAGCCAAGGGACCCCTACAGGGCACTATGGCTACACCTTC
TRBV12-3/TRBV12-4	13	TRBJ2-1	-	many	CASNPRPDNEQFF	TGTGCCAGCAACCCTCGACCAGACAATGAGCAGTTCTTC
TRBV28	20	TRBJ2-6	TRBD1	few	CASSDQPGGYGSSGANVLTF	TGTGCCAGCAGCGATCAGCCAGGGGGCTACGGGTCCTCTGGGGCCAACGTCCTGACTTTC
TRBV10-3	15	TRBJ2-7	TRBD2	few	CAISGGLAGDYEQYF	TGTGCCATCTCCGGGGGACTAGCGGGAGACTACGAGCAGTACTTC
TRBV28	13	TRBJ1-2	TRBD1	many	CASHYQTGGGYTF	TGTGCCAGCCATTACCAGACAGGGGGTGGCTACACCTTC
TRBV3-1	15	TRBJ1-2	-	many	CASSQGPRAHIYYTF	TGTGCCAGCAGCCAAGGGCCGAGGGCTCATATCTACTACACCTTC
TRBV4-1	17	TRBJ1-5	-	-	CASSQVRRVGNDQPQHF	TGCGCCAGCAGCCAAGTTAGGAGGGTGGGGAATGATCAGCCCCAGCATTTT
TRBV6-4	15	TRBJ2-1	TRBD2	few	CASSEGTSSYNEQFF	TGTGCCAGCAGTGAGGGGACTAGCAGCTACAATGAGCAGTTCTTC
TRBV10-3	13	TRBJ2-5	TRBD1	once	CAISDRGRETQYF	TGTGCCATCAGTGACAGGGGGCGAGAGACCCAGTACTTC
TRBV20-1	15	TRBJ2-7	TRBD1	-	CSARDLPGQGNEQYF	TGCAGTGCTAGAGATCTCCCGGGACAGGGTAACGAGCAGTACTTC